This T cell receptor (beta chain) was captured in a study of OX40 agonist ivuxolimab in advanced cancers. Germline trimming cut 6 bases from V and 3 bases from J; bases unmatched to any gene: 5. CDR3 size: 14 residues. Germline CDR1 MNHEY, CDR2 SVGAGI. Measured with immunoSEQ multiplex PCR; TCRdb has only the in-frame clones, and not every one. Of tens of thousands of clones listed, 90% to 95% are singletons. The receptor's source is an adult with an advanced solid tumor such as melanoma, head and neck, liver or kidney cancer. The sequencing here drew on CD4+ or CD8+ T cells sorted from blood, taken in a trial of the OX40 agonist ivuxolimab. The V call is TRBV6-5, the J call TRBJ2-1, with 7 bases that match TRBD1. The CDR3 DNA is TGTGCCAGCAGCCCGGGACAGAACTACAATGAGCAGTTCTTC. Protein product: CASSPGQNYNEQFF.